This T cell receptor (beta chain) is from a study of blood T cell repertoires in COVID-19. Study summary: The study drew acute and convalescent COVID-19 samples from the United States, Italy and Spain. Sample material is recorded as cDNA or gDNA derived from T cells, B-cell-depleted T cells, or PBMCs.

Trimming left V 0 bases short and J 1 base short, with 6 bases between. Germline assignment: CDR1 GTSNPN and CDR2 SVGIG (reference sequence). The CDR3 is 13 amino acids. Original methodology: Researchers report that nucleated cell counts were estimated from reference gene primer amplification. The method was immunoSEQ multiplex PCR; TCRdb's version includes in-frame clones alone and lacks a portion of them. V, J and clone size were drawn from that table, and D and trimming were deduced from the DNA. The sample records fewer than 500,000 clones, 87% being singletons. Ages ranged from roughly 18 to 100 years, with residence in 24 US areas. As concerns this clone: Other DNA variants within this sample encode the same CDR3.

Source material: PBMCs or T cells enriched from blood (not recorded which). This receptor was identified in a woman aged 18 to 35 who had recovered from COVID-19. V usage is TRBV30 and J usage is TRBJ1-1; D call uncertain. CDR3 residues: CAWSVSRNTEAFF. The DNA of the CDR3 is TGTGCCTGGAGTGTAAGTAGGAACACTGAAGCTTTCTTT. Full variable domain (outside the CDR3, taken from reference TRBV30 and TRBJ1-1): SQTIHQWPATLVQPVGSPLSLECTVEGTSNPNLYWYRQAAGRGLQLLFYSVGIGQISSEVPQNLSASRPQDRQFILSSKKLLLSDSGFYLCAWSVSRNTEAFFGQGTRLTVV.